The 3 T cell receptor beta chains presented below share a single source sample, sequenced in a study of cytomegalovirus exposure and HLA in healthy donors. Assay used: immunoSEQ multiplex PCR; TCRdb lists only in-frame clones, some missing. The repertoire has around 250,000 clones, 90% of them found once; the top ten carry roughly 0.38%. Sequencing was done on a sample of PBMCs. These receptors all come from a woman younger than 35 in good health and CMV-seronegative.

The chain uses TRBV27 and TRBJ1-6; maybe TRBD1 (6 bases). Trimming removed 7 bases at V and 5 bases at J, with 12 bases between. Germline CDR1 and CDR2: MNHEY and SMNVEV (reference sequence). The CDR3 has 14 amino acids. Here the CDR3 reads CASKQGWDNSPLHF. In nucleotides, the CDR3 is TGTGCCAGCAAACAGGGCTGGGATAATTCACCCCTCCACTTT.

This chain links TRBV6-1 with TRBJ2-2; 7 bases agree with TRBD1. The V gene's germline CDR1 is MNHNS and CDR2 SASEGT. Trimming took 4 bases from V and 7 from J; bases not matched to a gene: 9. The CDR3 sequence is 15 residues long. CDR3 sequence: CASSAGTARDGELFF. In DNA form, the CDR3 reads TGTGCCAGCAGTGCTGGGACAGCTCGAGACGGGGAGCTGTTTTTT.

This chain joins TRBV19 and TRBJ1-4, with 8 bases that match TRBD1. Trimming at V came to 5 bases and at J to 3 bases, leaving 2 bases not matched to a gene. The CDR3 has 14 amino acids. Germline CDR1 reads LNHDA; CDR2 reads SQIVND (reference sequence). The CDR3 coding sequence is TGTGCCAGTAGTCCGGGACAGGCTAATGAAAAACTGTTTTTT. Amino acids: CASSPGQANEKLFF.